This T cell receptor (beta chain) emerged from a study of cytomegalovirus exposure and HLA in healthy donors. 13 Jbeta primers and 60 Vbeta primers were used for the PCR. TCRdb's copy holds only in-frame clones and misses some; the assay was immunoSEQ multiplex PCR. The sample shows 200,000 to 300,000 clones, around four fifths of them seen only once. Per germline, CDR1 MDHEN and CDR2 SYDVKM. Trimming removed 6 bases from V and 3 bases from J; junction bases left unmatched: 5. CDR3 length equals 15 residues. On this clone: Different DNA sequences within this sample yield the same CDR3.

This clonotype originated in a woman in her forties in good health and CMV-seropositive. The sample consisted of PBMCs. V usage is TRBV28 and J usage is TRBJ2-7; 13 nucleotides match TRBD2. This chain's CDR3 is CASSSGLAGVYEQYF. The CDR3 nucleotides read TGTGCCAGCAGCTCTGGACTAGCGGGAGTCTACGAGCAGTACTTC.